Below, 6 T cell receptor beta chains from the same sample are listed, as sequenced in a study of vaccination effects on CD4 cells after COVID-19. Assay used: immunoSEQ multiplex PCR; TCRdb lists only in-frame clones, some missing. The data show over 20,000 clones, less than 85% seen once. Before sequencing took place, the ViraFEST assay used viral peptide pools to expand antigen-specific CD4+ T cells. CD4+ T cell isolation took place after more than eight days of culture. The person was diagnosed with PCR-confirmed SARS-CoV-2 infection between March and December 2020. The antigens these receptors bind are not known. The sequenced sample was CD4+ T cells from PBMCs cultured with a peptide pool, obtained before COVID-19 vaccination. The receptors were sampled from a human donor who had a prior SARS-CoV-2 infection.

The chain carries TRBV10-3 and TRBJ2-1; D could derive from TRBD1 or TRBD2 (5 bases each). Trimming removed 6 bases from V and 12 bases from J, with 21 bases in between. CDR1 and CDR2 from the germline V gene are ENHRY and SYGVKD. The CDR3 has 14 residues. For the CDR3, the DNA is TGTGCCATCAGCCACCGGGACGCCGGAGGAGGGCAGTTCTTC. It is translated as CAISHRDAGGGQFF.

The genes are TRBV2 and TRBJ1-2, with 7 bases aligning to TRBD1. Looked up from germline, CDR1 is SNHLY and CDR2 is FYNNEI. This CDR3 region has 14 residues. Germline trimming cut 6 bases from V and 6 bases from J; bases unmatched to any gene: 10. The CDR3 region has the DNA TGTGCCAGCAGCGAACAGGGGACTGTACATGGCTACACCTTC. Its translation: CASSEQGTVHGYTF.

The CDR3 spells CASTEGNYGYTF. CDR3 in DNA: TGTGCCAGTACCGAAGGTAACTATGGCTACACCTTC. The genes are TRBV19 and TRBJ1-2; D call uncertain. Trimming removed 7 bases at V and 1 base at J, with 7 bases between. Germline V gene sequence: CDR1 LNHDA, CDR2 SQIVND (reference sequence). CDR3 size: 12 residues.

The gene calls are TRBV12-3 or TRBV12-4 and TRBJ1-2; D is perhaps TRBD1 (5 bases). CDR3 length: 13 amino acids. V gave up 3 bases and J gave up 8 bases, with 13 bases separating them. DNA of the CDR3: TGTGCCAGCAGTTTTGGGCAGGGAGAAGGCTACACCTTC. Protein product: CASSFGQGEGYTF.

The table lists this clone with a few counts. This rearrangement joins TRBV4-2 to TRBJ2-3; D gene uncertain. CDR1 is LGHNA and CDR2 is YNFKEQ in the germline V gene. V lost 0 bases to trimming and J lost 3 bases, with 7 bases between them. CDR3 length: 14 residues. CDR3: CASSQDPETDTQYF. CDR3 DNA: TGTGCCAGCAGCCAAGATCCAGAGACAGATACGCAGTATTTT.

The chain joins TRBV6-5 to TRBJ2-7; D perhaps matches TRBD2 (6 bases). The CDR3 is 15 residues long. V lost 6 bases and J lost 0, with 15 bases in between. Germline V gene lookup returns CDR1 MNHEY and CDR2 SVGAGI. The CDR3 DNA follows: TGTGCCAGCAGATTACTAGCCCTCAGCTCCTACGAGCAGTACTTC. Translation: CASRLLALSSYEQYF.